These 31 T cell receptor beta chains were all obtained from the same sample, sequenced in a study of low-dose radiotherapy and immunotherapy resistance in tumors. This sample's time point: before trial treatment. First-strand cDNA used TRAV- and TRBV-specific primers, covering alpha and beta chains. Over around 19 PCR cycles, TCRs were amplified from a constant-region primer and V-primer adapter. TCRdb independently ran MiXCR on the reads; one entry per CDR3 protein. This table holds roughly 39,000 distinct CDR3 sequences, about a third found once. Here the sequenced sample was PBMCs, taken before treatment. The receptors were gathered from a male donor with gallbladder cancer.

The V and J genes are TRBV20-1 and TRBJ2-3; tentative D call: TRBD2 (6 bases). The CDR3 runs 13 residues. CDR1 and CDR2 from the germline V gene are DFQATT and SNEGSKA (reference sequence). V was clipped by 7 bases and J by 5 bases, with 16 bases between them. CDR3 sequence (DNA): TGCAGTGTACACGTTAGCGGCAGAGATACGCAGTATTTT. Amino acid sequence: CSVHVSGRDTQYF.

This clonotype was picked up one time. The gene calls are TRBV12-3 or TRBV12-4 and TRBJ1-2; TRBD1 might be the D (5 bases). V lost 7 bases, J lost 7 bases, and 16 bases lay in between. CDR3 length: 13 residues. The CDR3 spells CASTGGVTTGYTF. Here the CDR3 DNA reads TGTGCCAGCACCGGGGGGGTTACGACTGGCTACACCTTC.

J is TRBJ2-2 and V is TRBV26; TRBD1 reflects the table's D call only, with no check against the DNA. TRBV26 is listed as a pseudogene. This CDR3 region has 21 residues. Here the CDR3 DNA reads TGCGCCAGCAGTTCCCAAGCTCAACGGGATCTCTGGTTGCCGGAAGCCGGGGAGCCGTTTTTT. This encodes CASSSQAQRDLWLPEAGEPFF.

Sample share makes this clonotype medium-sized. The chain joins TRBV6-2 or TRBV6-3 to TRBJ1-5, with D hard to call. The CDR3 loop spans 13 amino acids. Between the trimmed V and J ends, which lost 5 bases and 5 bases, there was a span of 10 bases. Germline V gene data show CDR1 as MNHEY and CDR2 as SVGEGT. The CDR3 bases are TGTGCCAGCAGTGAGACAAACCATCAGCCCCAGCATTTT. This encodes CASSETNHQPQHF.

This clonotype was seen many times. This chain uses TRBV3-1 with TRBJ1-2, with TRBD1 matching 8 bases. In germline, CDR1 is LGHDT, CDR2 YNNKEL (reference sequence). After removal of 0 bases from V and 4 bases from J, the junction contained 4 bases not matched to a gene. This CDR3 has 15 residues. The CDR3 loop reads CASSQEQGAVYGYTF. The CDR3 DNA sequence: TGTGCCAGCAGCCAAGAGCAGGGGGCGGTCTATGGCTACACCTTC. The entire variable domain, with the rest obtained from reference TRBV3-1 and TRBJ1-2, is as follows: DTAVSQTPKYLVTQMGNDKSIKCEQNLGHDTMYWYKQDSKKFLKIMFSYNNKELIINETVPNRFSPKSPDKAHLNLHINSLELGDSAVYFCASSQEQGAVYGYTFGSGTRLTVV.

At least ten counts were recorded for this clonotype. CDR3 loop: CASSLYGRTDTQYF. CDR3 DNA: TGTGCCAGCAGCTTGTACGGGAGGACAGATACGCAGTATTTT. The chain combines TRBV5-4 with TRBJ2-3; 7 bases match TRBD2. With V trimmed by 1 base and J by 3 bases, 2 bases remained unmatched. The CDR3 covers 14 residues. Germline CDR1 is SGHNT and CDR2 is YYREEE (reference sequence). The whole variable domain, remainder taken from reference TRBV5-4 and TRBJ2-3, is ETGVTQSPTHLIKTRGQQVTLRCSSQSGHNTVSWYQQALGQGPQFIFQYYREEENGRGNFPPRFSGLQFPNYSSELNVNALELDDSALYLCASSLYGRTDTQYFGPGTRLTVL.

This clonotype was counted ten times or more. This chain uses TRBV5-8 with TRBJ2-5; D is unresolved. Germline V gene sequence: CDR1 SGHTS, CDR2 YDEGEE. The CDR3 sequence is 14 residues long. Trimming left V 0 bases short and J 7 bases short, with 13 bases between. In nucleotides, the CDR3 is TGTGCCAGCAGCTTGGAGGGTGCGGCCGCGACCCAGTACTTC. It yields the protein CASSLEGAAATQYF.

A few counts support this clonotype. CDR3: CASNDGPQPQHF. The CDR3 nucleotides read TGTGCCAGCAACGACGGCCCTCAGCCCCAGCATTTT. This sequence joins TRBV6-1 and TRBJ1-5, with D unclear. The germline V and J ends were trimmed by 7 bases and 6 bases, with 10 bases remaining between them. The CDR3 length is 12 residues. Germline V lookup: CDR1 MNHNS, CDR2 SASEGT.

This clonotype has a count of ten or more. The chain couples TRBV25-1 to TRBJ2-3; 7 positions match TRBD2. CDR1 and CDR2 (germline): MGHDK, SYGVNS. The CDR3 covers 15 residues. V trimming: 1 base; J trimming: 3 bases; junction bases outside the gene matches: 4. The CDR3 sequence is CASSELAGATDTQYF. CDR3 nucleotide sequence: TGTGCCAGCAGTGAATTGGCGGGAGCGACAGATACGCAGTATTTT.

About this clonotype: No DNA is shown, since the ends of the CDR3 on it are uncertain; the CDR3 is the one TCRdb lists. The gene calls are TRBV29-1 and TRBJ1-2; TRBD1 is the table's D call, not checked against the DNA. Ends included, the CDR3 has 24 residues. The germline gives CDR1 SQVTM, CDR2 ANQGSEA. CDR3 residues: CSSVGDSALYLCASSNPTGPGYTF.

This clonotype was counted ten times or more. The V and J genes are TRBV28 and TRBJ2-2; D may match TRBD1 or TRBD2 (5 bases each). The ends were cut back, 6 bases at V and 6 bases at J, with 8 bases in the middle. CDR3 length: 12 residues. Looked up from germline, CDR1 is MDHEN and CDR2 is SYDVKM. The CDR3: CASRRGPGELFF. In nucleotides, the CDR3 is TGTGCCAGCAGGAGGGGCCCCGGGGAGCTGTTTTTT.

The chain links TRBV6-8 to TRBJ2-7; 8 bases map to TRBD2. With 4 bases clipped from V and 6 bases from J, the junction kept 8 bases outside the gene matches. The CDR3 contains 14 residues. Germline CDR1 MNHGY, CDR2 SAAAGT. The CDR3 coding sequence is TGTGCCAGCAGTTTAATAGCGGGATTCGGCGAGCAGTACTTC. Translated: CASSLIAGFGEQYF.

The V call is TRBV30, the J call TRBJ1-5; D not resolved. The CDR3 runs to 13 residues. The V gene's germline CDR1 is GTSNPN and CDR2 SVGIG (reference sequence). V lost 1 base, J lost 9 bases, and 13 bases lay in between. CDR3 in DNA: TGTGCCTGGAGTGGCGAGGTTTTGGGGCCCCAGCATTTT. Translated: CAWSGEVLGPQHF. The whole variable domain, remainder taken from reference TRBV30 and TRBJ1-5, is SQTIHQWPATLVQPVGSPLSLECTVEGTSNPNLYWYRQAAGRGLQLLFYSVGIGQISSEVPQNLSASRPQDRQFILSSKKLLLSDSGFYLCAWSGEVLGPQHFGDGTRLSIL.

Here the CDR3 DNA reads TGTGCCAGCAGTCAAGACAGGGGGGGATTCCTGAACACCGGGGAGCTGTTTTTT. This codes for CASSQDRGGFLNTGELFF. This chain uses TRBV6-1 with TRBJ2-2; TRBD1 aligns across 9 bases. The CDR3 extends over 18 amino acids. Trimming removed 5 bases from V and 1 base from J; junction bases left unmatched: 11. Looked up from germline, CDR1 is MNHNS and CDR2 is SASEGT.

This clonotype was seen repeatedly, ten times or more. The J gene is TRBJ1-5, the V gene TRBV7-6; unclear D gene. CDR1 and CDR2 from the germline V gene are SGHVS and FNYEAQ. This CDR3 spans 16 amino acids. Trimming stripped 0 bases from V and 2 bases from J, with 11 bases between. The CDR3 here is CASSLAGFQGNQPQHF. The CDR3 DNA is TGTGCCAGCAGCTTAGCGGGTTTCCAAGGCAATCAGCCCCAGCATTTT.

This clonotype appeared many times. The chain joins TRBV11-2 to TRBJ2-7; D gene unclear. The CDR3 length is 14 residues. Germline V CDR1 and CDR2: SGHAT, FQNNGV. V was pared by 1 base and J by 6 bases, with 13 bases between. The CDR3: CASSLVGGSSEQYF. CDR3 bases: TGTGCCAGCAGCTTAGTCGGCGGATCTAGCGAGCAGTACTTC. Full variable domain (missing parts from reference TRBV11-2 and TRBJ2-7): EAGVAQSPRYKIIEKRQSVAFWCNPISGHATLYWYQQILGQGPKLLIQFQNNGVVDDSQLPKDRFSAERLKGVDSTLKIQPAKLEDSAVYLCASSLVGGSSEQYFGPGTRLTVT.

A single count supports this clonotype. The rearrangement links TRBV7-2 to TRBJ1-1; weak D call: TRBD1 (5 bases). Trimming shortened V by 5 bases and J by 3 bases, and 13 bases separated the two germline ends. Germline V gives CDR1 SGHTA, CDR2 FQGNSA. The CDR3 runs to 14 residues. The CDR3 loop reads CASSPQGIHTEAFF. The CDR3 DNA sequence: TGTGCCAGCAGCCCGCAGGGTATTCACACTGAAGCTTTCTTT.

This clonotype was detected many times. The chain employs TRBV7-2 and TRBJ2-5; D gene ambiguous. CDR1 and CDR2 from the germline V gene are SGHTA and FQGNSA. The CDR3 is 13 residues long. Between the trimmed V and J ends, which lost 0 bases and 5 bases, there was a span of 7 bases. CDR3 residues: CASSLARKETQYF. CDR3 DNA sequence: TGTGCCAGCAGCTTAGCCCGGAAGGAGACCCAGTACTTC.

This clonotype has at least ten counts. The J gene is TRBJ2-3, the V gene TRBV4-2; 12 bases align to TRBD2. V trimming: 4 bases; J trimming: 0 bases; junction bases outside the gene matches: 5. Germline V gene lookup returns CDR1 LGHNA and CDR2 YNFKEQ. The CDR3 contains 17 residues. CDR3 nucleotide sequence: TGTGCCAGCAGCCGAGGACTAGCGGGGCAGAGCACAGATACGCAGTATTTT. Amino acids: CASSRGLAGQSTDTQYF.

The chain joins TRBV21-1 to TRBJ2-1; TRBD1, the table's D call, was not compared with the DNA. TRBV21-1 is flagged as a pseudogene. This CDR3 is 16 amino acids long. CDR3 residues: CASSKAGETGKDEQFF. CDR3 nucleotides: TGTGCCAGCAGCAAAGCGGGAGAGACAGGGAAGGATGAGCAGTTCTTC.

The chain is built from TRBV20-1 and TRBJ2-1; TRBD1 matches at 9 bases. Germline CDR1 reads DFQATT; CDR2 reads SNEGSKA (reference sequence). The CDR3 contains 18 residues. Unmatched junction bases numbered 19, after V lost 0 bases and J lost 10 bases. CDR3 nucleotides: TGCAGTGCTAGAGATCCGCGGAAAGGACAGGGGATGAAGAGGGAGCAGTTCTTC. It encodes CSARDPRKGQGMKREQFF.

The chain is built from TRBV24-1 and TRBJ2-1, with D uncertain. Germline CDR1 and CDR2: KGHDR and SFDVKD. The CDR3 has 11 residues. Trimming cost V 7 bases and J 8 bases, with 8 bases left between them. As DNA, the CDR3 is TGTGCCACCAGCGTTATCGATGAGCAGTTCTTC. It is translated as CATSVIDEQFF.

In its sample, this clonotype was seen many times. V and J are TRBV7-3 and TRBJ2-4, with 7 bases identical to TRBD1. Germline values: CDR1 SGHTA, CDR2 FQGTGA. This CDR3 has 14 residues. With V trimmed by 5 bases and J by 1 base, 2 bases remained unmatched. The CDR3: CASSPQGAKNIQYF. The CDR3 nucleotides are TGTGCCAGCAGCCCACAGGGGGCCAAAAACATTCAGTACTTC.

This sequence joins TRBV5-1 and TRBJ2-7; a possible D gene is TRBD2 (6 bases). Trimming left V 1 base short and J 0 bases short, with 8 bases between. Germline values: CDR1 SGHRS, CDR2 YFSETQ. The CDR3 contains 14 residues. The CDR3: CASSLLASSYEQYF. The CDR3 DNA follows: TGCGCCAGCAGCTTGCTAGCGTCCTCCTACGAGCAGTACTTC.

By frequency in the sample, this clonotype is medium-sized. This chain joins TRBV7-8 and TRBJ2-7; 9 bases line up with TRBD2. Unmatched junction bases numbered 12, after V lost 8 bases and J lost 4 bases. The germline V gene encodes CDR1 SGHVS and CDR2 FQNEAQ. CDR3 size: 15 residues. Here the CDR3 reads CASSGGGLAKYEQYF. The CDR3 DNA reads as TGTGCCAGCTCTGGAGGAGGACTAGCGAAGTACGAGCAGTACTTC.

Ten or more counts support this clonotype. The rearrangement links TRBV4-1 to TRBJ2-5; TRBD2 matches 15 bases. From germline, CDR1 is MGHRA and CDR2 YSYEKL. The trim removed 0 bases at V and 3 bases at J, leaving 11 bases unmatched. The CDR3 extends over 20 amino acids. CDR3 bases: TGCGCCAGCAGCCAAGATCCGGGACTAGCGGGGGGCCCTGGGAAAGAGACCCAGTACTTC. The encoded protein is CASSQDPGLAGGPGKETQYF.

This rearrangement joins TRBV5-4 to TRBJ2-1; no clear D gene. CDR3 length: 12 amino acids. The V and J ends lost 4 bases and 7 bases respectively, with 9 bases between them. Per the germline V gene, CDR1 is SGHNT and CDR2 is YYREEE (reference sequence). CDR3 residues: CASSRMANEQFF. In DNA form, the CDR3 reads TGTGCCAGCAGCCGGATGGCTAATGAGCAGTTCTTC. Full variable domain (missing parts from reference TRBV5-4 and TRBJ2-1): ETGVTQSPTHLIKTRGQQVTLRCSSQSGHNTVSWYQQALGQGPQFIFQYYREEENGRGNFPPRFSGLQFPNYSSELNVNALELDDSALYLCASSRMANEQFFGPGTRLTVL.

At least ten counts were recorded for this clonotype. The chain uses TRBV5-1 and TRBJ2-3, with D tentatively TRBD1 (5 bases). V lost 6 bases to trimming and J lost 6 bases, with 17 bases between them. Germline CDR1 is SGHRS and CDR2 is YFSETQ. This CDR3 spans 14 amino acids. CDR3 bases: TGCGCCAGCAAGGTCGCAGGGTCCAGGGATACGCAGTATTTT. Translated, it gives CASKVAGSRDTQYF.

This clonotype has at least ten counts. The V and J genes are TRBV11-2 and TRBJ2-3; 13 bases align to TRBD2. With 0 bases clipped from V and 4 bases from J, the junction kept 10 bases outside the gene matches. Germline V CDR1 and CDR2: SGHAT, FQNNGV. The CDR3 covers 19 residues. CDR3 nucleotide sequence: TGTGCCAGCAGCTTAGACTCCTCCGGGACTAGCGGGGTCGCAGATACGCAGTATTTT. Its protein is CASSLDSSGTSGVADTQYF.

This clonotype rates as medium-sized. V is TRBV5-4 and J is TRBJ2-5, with D uncertain. This CDR3 region has 14 residues. The V and J ends lost 0 bases and 0 bases respectively, with 6 bases between them. The germline CDR1 and CDR2 sequences are SGHNT and YYREEE (reference sequence). CDR3 sequence (DNA): TGTGCCAGCAGCTTGGTCGGCTACCAAGAGACCCAGTACTTC. Protein sequence: CASSLVGYQETQYF.

This clonotype was detected many times. This rearrangement joins TRBV7-6 to TRBJ2-4; 7 bases are shared with TRBD1. The CDR3 consists of 13 residues. Germline V gives CDR1 SGHVS, CDR2 FNYEAQ. Trimming cost V 8 bases and J 6 bases; bases outside gene matches: 7. The CDR3 protein is CASGPTGLNIQYF. CDR3 coding DNA: TGTGCCAGCGGTCCGACAGGGTTAAACATTCAGTACTTC. The whole variable domain, remainder taken from reference TRBV7-6 and TRBJ2-4, is GAGVSQSPRYKVTKRGQDVALRCDPISGHVSLYWYRQALGQGPEFLTYFNYEAQQDKSGLPNDRFSAERPEGSISTLTIQRTEQRDSAMYRCASGPTGLNIQYFGAGTRLSVL.